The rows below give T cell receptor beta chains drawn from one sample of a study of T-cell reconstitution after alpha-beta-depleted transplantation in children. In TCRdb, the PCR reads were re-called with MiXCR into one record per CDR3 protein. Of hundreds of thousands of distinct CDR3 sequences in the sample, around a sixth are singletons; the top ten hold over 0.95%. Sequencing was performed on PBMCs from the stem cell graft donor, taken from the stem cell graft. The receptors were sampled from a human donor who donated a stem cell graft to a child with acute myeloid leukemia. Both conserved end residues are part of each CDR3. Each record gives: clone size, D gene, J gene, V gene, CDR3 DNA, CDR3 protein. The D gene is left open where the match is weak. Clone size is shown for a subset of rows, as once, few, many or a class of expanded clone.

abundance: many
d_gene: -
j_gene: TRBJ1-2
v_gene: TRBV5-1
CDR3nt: TGCGCCAGCAGCCTAGGACAGTCAGCTAACTATGGCTACACCTTC
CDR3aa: CASSLGQSANYGYTF

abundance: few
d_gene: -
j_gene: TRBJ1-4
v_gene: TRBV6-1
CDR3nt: TGTGCCAGCAGTCCCCTCCACGGAGCAACTAATGAAAAACTGTTTTTT
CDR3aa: CASSPLHGATNEKLFF

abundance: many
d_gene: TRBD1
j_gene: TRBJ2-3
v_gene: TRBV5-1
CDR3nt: TGCGCCAGCAGCTTGGACAGGGGAAGGACAGATACGCAGTATTTT
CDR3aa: CASSLDRGRTDTQYF

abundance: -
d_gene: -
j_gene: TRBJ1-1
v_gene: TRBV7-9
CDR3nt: TGTGCCAGCAGCCCCGCCGGCCGGGCGGCGAACACTGAAGCTTTCTTT
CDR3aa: CASSPAGRAANTEAFF

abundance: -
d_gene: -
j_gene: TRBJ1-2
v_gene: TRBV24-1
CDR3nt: TGTGCCACCAGTGCGGCGGGGGAGCTTCCCACCTTC
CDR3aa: CATSAAGELPTF

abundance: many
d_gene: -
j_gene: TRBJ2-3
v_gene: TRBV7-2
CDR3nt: TGTGCCAGCAGCTTAGATCACGACCCCCGCACAGATACGCAGTATTTT
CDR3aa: CASSLDHDPRTDTQYF

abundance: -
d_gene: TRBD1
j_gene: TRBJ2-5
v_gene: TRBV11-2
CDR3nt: TGTGCCAGCAGCCCCGGGGGGACAGGGAAGAAAGAGACCCAGTACTTC
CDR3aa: CASSPGGTGKKETQYF

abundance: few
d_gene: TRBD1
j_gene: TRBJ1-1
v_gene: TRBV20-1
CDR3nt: TGCAGTGCGCTACAGGGGGCGGGTGAAGCTTTCTTT
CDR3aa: CSALQGAGEAFF

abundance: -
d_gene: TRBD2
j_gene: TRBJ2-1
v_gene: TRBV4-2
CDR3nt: TGTGCCAGCAGCCCGGGGGGGATGAAGACTGAGCAGTTCTTC
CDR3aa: CASSPGGMKTEQFF

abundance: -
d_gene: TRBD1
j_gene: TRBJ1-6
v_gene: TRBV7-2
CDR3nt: TGTGCCAGCAGCTCACACAGGGGGGAAAATTCACCCCTCCACTTT
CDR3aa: CASSSHRGENSPLHF

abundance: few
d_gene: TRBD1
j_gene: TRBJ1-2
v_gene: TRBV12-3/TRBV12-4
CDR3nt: TGTGCCAGCAGTCCAGACAGGGGGGAAGGCTATGGCTACACCTTC
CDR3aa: CASSPDRGEGYGYTF

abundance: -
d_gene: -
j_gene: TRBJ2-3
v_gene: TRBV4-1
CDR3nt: TGCGCCAGCAGCCAAGAGACTGAACAGGCAAACACAGATACGCAGTATTTT
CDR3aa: CASSQETEQANTDTQYF

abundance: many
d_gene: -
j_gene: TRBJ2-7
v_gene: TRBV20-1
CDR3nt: TGCAGTGCTGTCAGGGGGAGGTCCTACGAGCAGTACTTC
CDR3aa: CSAVRGRSYEQYF

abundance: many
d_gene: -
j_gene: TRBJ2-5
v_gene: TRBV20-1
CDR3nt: TGCAGTGCTAGACTGGATTTTTGGGGGGAGACCCAGTACTTC
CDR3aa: CSARLDFWGETQYF

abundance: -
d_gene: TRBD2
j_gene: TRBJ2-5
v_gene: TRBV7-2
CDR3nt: TGTGCCAGCAGCCTAGCGGGGGGCTACCGGGAGACCCAGTACTTC
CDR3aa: CASSLAGGYRETQYF

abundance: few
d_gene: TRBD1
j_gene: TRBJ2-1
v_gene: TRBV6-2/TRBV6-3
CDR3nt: TGTGCCAGCAGCACGGACAGGTTCTTCGGGGCTGAGCAGTTCTTC
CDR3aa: CASSTDRFFGAEQFF

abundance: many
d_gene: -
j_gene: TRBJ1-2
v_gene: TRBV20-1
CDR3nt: TGCAGTGCTAGAGATCGAGGGGAGCTTGGCTACACCTTC
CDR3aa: CSARDRGELGYTF

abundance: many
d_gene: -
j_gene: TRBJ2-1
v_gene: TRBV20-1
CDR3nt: TGCAGTGCTAGAGATGGGCCTCTAGGGGAGCAGTTCTTC
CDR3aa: CSARDGPLGEQFF

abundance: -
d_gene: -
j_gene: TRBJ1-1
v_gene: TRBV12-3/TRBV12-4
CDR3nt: TGTGCCAGCATTCTCACAGCGAACACTGAAGCTTTCTTT
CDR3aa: CASILTANTEAFF

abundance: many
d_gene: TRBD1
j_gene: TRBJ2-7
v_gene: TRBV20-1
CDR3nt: TGCAGTGCTACGGGGACAGGGGTGGCGGTTTCCTACGAGCAGTACTTC
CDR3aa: CSATGTGVAVSYEQYF

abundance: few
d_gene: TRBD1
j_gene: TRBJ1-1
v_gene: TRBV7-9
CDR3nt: TGTGCCAGCAGTTCGGACAGGGTTGTCACTGAAGCTTTCTTT
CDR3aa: CASSSDRVVTEAFF

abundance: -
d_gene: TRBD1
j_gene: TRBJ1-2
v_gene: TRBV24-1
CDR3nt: TGTGCCACCAGTGACCCGGACAGGGGGTTCTATGGCTACACCTTC
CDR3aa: CATSDPDRGFYGYTF

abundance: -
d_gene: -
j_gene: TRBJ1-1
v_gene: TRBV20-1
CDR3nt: TGCAGTGCTCGTACTTACACTGAAGCTTTCTTT
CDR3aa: CSARTYTEAFF

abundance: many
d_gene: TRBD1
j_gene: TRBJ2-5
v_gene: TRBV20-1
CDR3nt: TGCAGTGCTAAAGGGACAGGGGGGAAGGAGACCCAGTACTTC
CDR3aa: CSAKGTGGKETQYF

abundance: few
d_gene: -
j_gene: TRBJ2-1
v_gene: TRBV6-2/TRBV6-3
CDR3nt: TGTGCCTCCGGGACAACAAACAATGAGCAGTTCTTC
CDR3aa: CASGTTNNEQFF

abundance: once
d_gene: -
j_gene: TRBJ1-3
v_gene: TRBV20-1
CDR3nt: TGCAGTGCTAGAGATCCCCACCCCGTTGGGAAAGACAGGACGGCTGGAAACACCATATATTTT
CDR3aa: CSARDPHPVGKDRTAGNTIYF

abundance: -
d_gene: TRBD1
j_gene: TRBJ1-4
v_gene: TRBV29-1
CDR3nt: TGCAGCGTTTATACAGGGGGGACTAATGAAAAACTGTTTTTT
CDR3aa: CSVYTGGTNEKLFF

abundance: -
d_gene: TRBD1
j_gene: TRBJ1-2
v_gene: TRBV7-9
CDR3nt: TGTGCCAGCAGCTTAGCGACAGGGGGTGGAGGCTACACCTTC
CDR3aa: CASSLATGGGGYTF

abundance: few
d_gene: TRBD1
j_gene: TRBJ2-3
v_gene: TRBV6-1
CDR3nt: TGTGCCAGCAGGAACCCAAGGGGGCGGGCAGATACGCAGTATTTT
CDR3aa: CASRNPRGRADTQYF

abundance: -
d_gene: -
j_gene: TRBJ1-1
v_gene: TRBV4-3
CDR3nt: TGCGCCAGCAGCCAGTCGAGAAACACTGAAGCTTTCTTT
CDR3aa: CASSQSRNTEAFF

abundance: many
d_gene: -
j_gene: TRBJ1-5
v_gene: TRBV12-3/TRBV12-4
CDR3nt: TGTGCCAGCAGTTTAGAGGGGTCGGGCAATCAGCCCCAGCATTTT
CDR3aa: CASSLEGSGNQPQHF